These T cell receptor beta chains were read from a single sample in a study of blood T cell repertoires in COVID-19. Some clones are missing from TCRdb's copy, which holds only in-frame ones; the method was immunoSEQ multiplex PCR. The sample has around 250,000 clones; roughly four fifths are singletons. The sequencing sample was made of peripheral blood. The source is a man between 45 and 60 years old with active or convalescent COVID-19. Each CDR3 is given with its conserved first and last residue. A D gene is named only where the DNA matches it firmly. Clone size is shown for a subset of rows, as once, few, many or a class of expanded clone.

. TRBD1 TRBJ2-7 TRBV6-5 13 CASGQGDSYEQYF TGTGCCAGCGGACAGGGGGACTCCTACGAGCAGTACTTC
. . TRBJ2-7 TRBV3-1/TRBV3-2 12 CARGLRRYEQYF TGTGCCAGGGGACTCAGGAGGTACGAGCAGTACTTC
. . TRBJ2-1 TRBV5-1 15 CASSREDRKYNEQFF TGCGCCAGCAGTCGAGAAGACAGGAAGTACAATGAGCAGTTCTTC
. TRBD1 TRBJ1-2 TRBV15 15 CATSRDRAMYYGYTF TGTGCCACCAGCAGGGACAGGGCTATGTACTATGGCTACACCTTC
. . TRBJ1-1 TRBV5-1 15 CASSLGLRMNTEAFF TGCGCCAGCAGCTTGGGGCTGAGGATGAACACTGAAGCTTTCTTT
once . TRBJ2-1 TRBV6-2/TRBV6-3 12 CASSYWANEQFF TGTGCCAGCAGTTACTGGGCAAATGAGCAGTTCTTC
. TRBD1 TRBJ1-2 TRBV4-1 15 CASSQDQGGNYGYTF TGCGCCAGCAGCCAAGATCAAGGGGGCAACTATGGCTACACCTTC
once . TRBJ2-4 TRBV28 13 CASSVQGPNIQYF TGTGCCAGCAGCGTACAGGGACCGAACATTCAGTACTTC
. . TRBJ1-3 TRBV21-1 13 CASSKVPGNTIYF TGTGCCAGCAGCAAGGTTCCCGGGAACACCATATATTTT
. . TRBJ1-2 TRBV4-3 16 CASSQDVGQRPYGYTF TGCGCCAGCAGCCAAGATGTAGGACAGAGGCCCTATGGCTACACCTTC
. TRBD1 TRBJ1-2 TRBV2 14 CASSGQGGTYGYTF TGTGCCAGCAGCGGACAGGGAGGGACCTATGGCTACACCTTC
. TRBD2 TRBJ2-3 TRBV28 15 CASLFSAGGTDTQYF TGTGCCAGTTTATTCTCAGCGGGAGGCACAGATACGCAGTATTTT
. . TRBJ1-2 TRBV18 13 CASSRSQGDGYTF TGTGCCAGCTCACGGTCCCAGGGCGATGGCTACACCTTC
. . TRBJ1-2 TRBV30 13 CAWSSLGGAGYTF TGTGCCTGGAGTTCCCTGGGGGGGGCTGGCTACACCTTC
. . TRBJ1-5 TRBV2 14 CASGGIGGNQPQHF TGTGCCAGCGGCGGGATCGGGGGGAATCAGCCCCAGCATTTT
. TRBD2 TRBJ2-3 TRBV7-2 14 CASSFGSGGDTQYF TGTGCCAGCAGCTTTGGTAGCGGGGGAGATACGCAGTATTTT
. TRBD1 TRBJ1-2 TRBV5-4 14 CASLRDSENYGYTF TGTGCCAGCTTACGGGACAGCGAAAACTATGGCTACACCTTC
. . TRBJ2-3 TRBV3-1/TRBV3-2 13 CASSRYLTDTQYF TGTGCCAGCAGCCGCTACCTCACAGATACGCAGTATTTT
. . TRBJ1-1 TRBV19 13 CASKVGGRVEAFF TGTGCCAGTAAGGTGGGGGGTAGGGTTGAAGCTTTCTTT
. TRBD1 TRBJ2-7 TRBV19 13 CASSLGQPYEQYF TGTGCCAGTAGTCTGGGACAGCCCTACGAGCAGTACTTC
. . TRBJ2-7 TRBV30 12 CAWRGEVSEQYF TGTGCCTGGAGGGGGGAGGTTTCCGAGCAGTACTTC
few . TRBJ2-3 TRBV28 15 CASSFGGGETDTQYF TGTGCCAGCAGTTTCGGCGGGGGCGAAACAGATACGCAGTATTTT
once . TRBJ2-7 TRBV7-9 12 CASSLWAYEQYF TGTGCCAGCAGCTTATGGGCTTACGAGCAGTACTTC
few . TRBJ2-3 TRBV11-2 15 CASSLVERSSDTQYF TGTGCCAGCAGCTTGGTGGAAAGGAGTTCAGATACGCAGTATTTT
once TRBD2 TRBJ2-5 TRBV27 16 CASSPPGLAYGETQYF TGTGCCAGCAGTCCTCCGGGACTAGCGTACGGGGAGACCCAGTACTTC
. TRBD1 TRBJ1-2 TRBV6-2/TRBV6-3 12 CASSSYRGIYTF TGTGCCAGCAGTTCCTACAGGGGGATCTACACCTTC
. . TRBJ1-5 TRBV5-8 14 CASSSRQINQPQHF TGTGCCAGCAGCTCTCGACAAATAAATCAGCCCCAGCATTTT
. TRBD1 TRBJ2-1 TRBV10-3 16 CAISEQDRGQYNEQFF TGTGCCATCAGTGAGCAGGACAGGGGGCAATACAATGAGCAGTTCTTC
few . TRBJ1-5 TRBV27 14 CASSLAGGNQPQHF TGTGCCAGCAGTTTAGCTGGAGGCAATCAGCCCCAGCATTTT
. TRBD1 TRBJ2-7 TRBV4-1 14 CASSLGTVSYEQYF TGCGCCAGCAGCCTCGGGACAGTTTCCTACGAGCAGTACTTC
. TRBD1 TRBJ2-7 TRBV5-6 17 CASSSQFQGQGSYEQYF TGTGCCAGCAGTTCGCAGTTTCAGGGACAGGGCTCCTACGAGCAGTACTTC
. . TRBJ1-2 TRBV7-9 16 CASSLDLDGVPWGYTF TGTGCCAGCAGCTTAGATCTCGACGGGGTACCTTGGGGCTACACCTTC
. . TRBJ1-1 TRBV11-2 12 CASSLSNTEAFF TGTGCCAGCAGCTTATCAAACACTGAAGCTTTCTTT
. . TRBJ2-3 TRBV19 16 CASSISGRGVTDTQYF TGTGCCAGTAGTATCAGCGGCAGGGGGGTCACAGATACGCAGTATTTT
. TRBD2 TRBJ2-7 TRBV29-1 18 CSFILQGLAGDPSYEQYF TGCAGCTTTATCTTACAGGGACTAGCGGGGGACCCCTCCTACGAGCAGTACTTC
once TRBD1 TRBJ1-5 TRBV30 15 CAWSPKGASNQPQHF TGTGCCTGGAGCCCCAAGGGGGCTAGCAATCAGCCCCAGCATTTT
once . TRBJ1-2 TRBV6-2/TRBV6-3 13 CASSFGNNYGYTF TGTGCCAGCAGTTTCGGTAATAACTATGGCTACACCTTC
. TRBD1 TRBJ1-4 TRBV2 16 CASSEINRGRREKLFF TGTGCCAGCAGTGAAATCAACAGGGGGCGGCGAGAAAAACTGTTTTTT
. TRBD1 TRBJ1-2 TRBV6-9 14 CANYGDRERCGYTF TGTGCCAACTACGGCGACAGGGAGAGGTGTGGCTACACCTTC
. TRBD1 TRBJ1-2 TRBV28 14 CASSFRGSNYGYTF TGTGCCAGCAGTTTCAGGGGGTCTAACTATGGCTACACCTTC
. TRBD1 TRBJ1-2 TRBV29-1 12 CSAATGEYGYTF TGCAGCGCTGCGACAGGGGAGTATGGCTACACCTTC
. TRBD1 TRBJ1-3 TRBV3-1/TRBV3-2 20 CASSLGQGELHSAGGNTIYF TGTGCCAGCAGCCTCGGACAGGGGGAACTTCACTCCGCCGGAGGAAACACCATATATTTT
. TRBD1 TRBJ2-1 TRBV2 16 CASSEASGQGYNEQFF TGTGCCAGCAGTGAAGCGTCGGGACAGGGATACAATGAGCAGTTCTTC
. TRBD1 TRBJ2-5 TRBV11-2 15 CASSLEGTAKETQYF TGTGCCAGCAGCTTAGAGGGGACAGCAAAAGAGACCCAGTACTTC
. TRBD1 TRBJ1-6 TRBV3-1/TRBV3-2 14 CASSPGQENSPLHF TGTGCCAGCAGCCCCGGACAGGAGAATTCACCCCTCCACTTT
. . TRBJ1-1 TRBV7-2 15 CASSLEWQGSTEAFF TGTGCCAGCAGCTTAGAATGGCAGGGTAGTACTGAAGCTTTCTTT
. TRBD1 TRBJ2-6 TRBV28 15 CASSRDRSGANVLTF TGTGCCAGCAGTCGGGACAGGTCTGGGGCCAACGTCCTGACTTTC
. TRBD1 TRBJ1-2 TRBV4-1 21 CASSPPGTGDGVKRPAGGYTF TGCGCCAGCAGCCCTCCCGGGACAGGGGATGGGGTCAAGCGGCCGGCCGGGGGCTACACCTTC
. . TRBJ1-1 TRBV19 14 CASSRERRRTEAFF TGTGCCAGTAGTCGCGAAAGGAGGAGAACTGAAGCTTTCTTT
. TRBD1 TRBJ1-1 TRBV18 14 CASSPDRADTEAFF TGTGCCAGCTCACCGGACAGGGCGGACACTGAAGCTTTCTTT
. TRBD1 TRBJ1-6 TRBV7-2 15 CASSPTGLNNSPLHF TGTGCCAGCAGCCCGACAGGGTTGAATAATTCACCCCTCCACTTT
. . TRBJ2-7 TRBV19 13 CAAQDSNSYEQYF TGTGCGGCGCAAGACAGCAACTCCTACGAGCAGTACTTC
. . TRBJ2-3 TRBV25-1 16 CASSDRSEMILVKRYF TGTGCCAGCAGTGACCGCAGTGAGATGATCCTAGTGAAGAGGTATTTT